These T cell receptor beta chains were read from a single sample in a study of T cell changes during pregnancy in multiple sclerosis. Measured with immunoSEQ multiplex PCR; TCRdb has only the in-frame clones, and not every one. The sample carries around 50,000 clones, around 94% recorded once. This material consisted of CD4+ T cells from peripheral blood mononuclear cells, taken in the first trimester of pregnancy. The receptors originated from a female donor with multiple sclerosis, enrolled in a pregnancy study. The CDR3 runs from the conserved cysteine through the conserved F or W. D genes are given only for firm matches. Only part of the rows carry a size: once, few, many, or a class if the clone is expanded.

13,-,TRBV5-1,-,TRBJ1-1,CASSRRGGTEAFF,TGCGCCAGCAGCCGCCGAGGGGGCACTGAAGCTTTCTTT
14,-,TRBV10-3,-,TRBJ1-3,CAVSSGDPGNTIYF,TGTGCCGTTTCCTCGGGGGACCCTGGAAACACCATATATTTT
14,-,TRBV13,-,TRBJ2-7,CASSQGGLSYEQYF,TGTGCCAGCAGCCAGGGGGGCCTCTCCTACGAGCAGTACTTC
14,-,TRBV7-9,-,TRBJ2-3,CASSETLVGDTQYF,TGTGCCAGCAGCGAGACCCTCGTCGGGGATACGCAGTATTTT
12,-,TRBV27,-,TRBJ1-2,CASGRQNYGYTF,TGTGCCAGCGGCCGACAAAACTATGGCTACACCTTC
14,TRBD1,TRBV5-1,few,TRBJ1-1,CASSRGQGNTEAFF,TGCGCCAGCAGCCGAGGACAGGGGAACACTGAAGCTTTCTTT
15,TRBD1,TRBV5-1,-,TRBJ2-1,CASSPAGQGGAEQFF,TGCGCCAGCAGCCCAGCGGGACAGGGTGGTGCTGAGCAGTTCTTC
19,TRBD2,TRBV4-1,-,TRBJ2-5,CASSQSYGTSGGQQETQYF,TGCGCCAGCAGCCAGAGTTACGGGACTAGCGGGGGACAACAAGAGACCCAGTACTTC
11,TRBD1,TRBV19,-,TRBJ1-3,CASGTGNTIYF,TGTGCCAGCGGGACAGGGAACACCATATATTTT
17,-,TRBV5-1,once,TRBJ2-6,CASSRGRDNSGANVLTF,TGCGCCAGCAGCCGGGGAAGGGACAACTCTGGGGCCAACGTCCTGACTTTC
15,TRBD1,TRBV5-6,-,TRBJ1-5,CASSLEGTGGMPQHF,TGTGCCAGCAGCTTGGAAGGGACAGGGGGAATGCCCCAGCATTTT
16,TRBD1,TRBV5-4,-,TRBJ2-2,CASSIPQGANTGELFF,TGTGCCAGCAGCATACCCCAGGGGGCGAACACCGGGGAGCTGTTTTTT
14,TRBD2,TRBV19,-,TRBJ2-3,CASSLSGGTDTQYF,TGTGCCAGTAGTCTTAGCGGGGGTACAGATACGCAGTATTTT
17,TRBD2,TRBV6-1,-,TRBJ2-5,CASSEGGSGGAAETQYF,TGTGCCAGCAGTGAAGGGGGTAGCGGGGGGGCCGCAGAGACCCAGTACTTC
15,TRBD1,TRBV19,once,TRBJ1-2,CASQQGARANYGYTF,TGTGCCAGTCAACAGGGGGCTCGGGCTAACTATGGCTACACCTTC
15,-,TRBV4-1,-,TRBJ1-2,CASSQVMGAGYGYTF,TGCGCCAGCAGCCAAGTTATGGGGGCCGGCTATGGCTACACCTTC
15,TRBD2,TRBV11-2,-,TRBJ2-7,CASSLLGLAKYEQYF,TGTGCCAGCAGCTTACTCGGACTAGCTAAGTACGAGCAGTACTTC
13,-,TRBV7-9,-,TRBJ1-1,CASSLGLFTEAFF,TGTGCCAGCAGCTTAGGGCTGTTCACTGAAGCTTTCTTT
15,-,TRBV5-1,-,TRBJ2-2,CASSLGGQNTGELFF,TGCGCCAGCAGCTTGGGGGGACAGAACACCGGGGAGCTGTTTTTT
14,-,TRBV27,-,TRBJ2-1,CASSFFPDRDEQFF,TGTGCCAGCAGTTTCTTTCCGGATCGGGATGAGCAGTTCTTC
15,-,TRBV7-8,once,TRBJ1-1,CASSLVKSQGTEAFF,TGTGCCAGCAGCTTAGTTAAGTCCCAGGGCACTGAAGCTTTCTTT
13,TRBD1,TRBV14,-,TRBJ2-1,CASSPQGANEQFF,TGTGCCAGCAGTCCACAGGGGGCGAATGAGCAGTTCTTC
15,TRBD1,TRBV5-6,-,TRBJ2-7,CASSWLPGQDYEQYF,TGTGCCAGCAGCTGGTTACCGGGACAGGACTACGAGCAGTACTTC
11,-,TRBV29-1,-,TRBJ1-1,CSVVRTSEAFF,TGCAGCGTTGTGCGGACAAGCGAAGCTTTCTTT
16,-,TRBV10-3,-,TRBJ2-3,CAISDGGRDGTDTQYF,TGTGCCATCAGTGATGGCGGTCGGGATGGTACAGATACGCAGTATTTT
15,TRBD1,TRBV2,-,TRBJ2-7,CASSERRTGLGEQYF,TGTGCCAGCAGTGAAAGGAGGACAGGGCTGGGCGAGCAGTACTTC
16,-,TRBV10-3,-,TRBJ1-2,CAIYPQAGGGNYGYTF,TGTGCCATCTACCCGCAAGCGGGGGGAGGGAACTATGGCTACACCTTC
14,-,TRBV18,-,TRBJ1-2,CASSPAGQNYGYTF,TGTGCCAGCTCACCAGCGGGCCAAAACTATGGCTACACCTTC
14,TRBD1,TRBV19,-,TRBJ2-7,CASSIQTGSYEQYF,TGTGCCAGTAGTATTCAGACAGGGTCCTACGAGCAGTACTTC
16,-,TRBV7-6,-,TRBJ2-1,CASSLGGGYGSNEQFF,TGTGCCAGCAGCCTGGGGGGGGGCTATGGTTCCAATGAGCAGTTCTTC
14,-,TRBV19,-,TRBJ1-3,CASINRAQGNTIYF,TGTGCCAGTATTAACAGGGCGCAGGGGAACACCATATATTTT
15,-,TRBV19,few,TRBJ1-1,CASRPEYRVSTEAFF,TGTGCCAGTAGACCCGAATACAGGGTTTCGACTGAAGCTTTCTTT
14,TRBD1,TRBV5-6,-,TRBJ1-2,CASTRGQGRYGYTF,TGTGCCAGCACCCGGGGACAGGGGAGATATGGCTACACCTTC
16,TRBD1,TRBV5-6,-,TRBJ1-2,CASSPAGDRDLYGYTF,TGTGCCAGCAGCCCTGCTGGCGACAGGGACCTCTATGGCTACACCTTC
15,TRBD1,TRBV7-2,-,TRBJ2-7,CASSFGTGGNYEQYF,TGTGCCAGCAGCTTCGGGACAGGGGGCAACTACGAGCAGTACTTC
14,-,TRBV10-3,-,TRBJ1-2,CAISDTQGNYGYTF,TGTGCCATCAGTGATACCCAGGGGAACTATGGCTACACCTTC
13,-,TRBV13,-,TRBJ1-2,CASSPDRTYGYTF,TGTGCCAGCAGCCCCGACAGAACTTATGGCTACACCTTC
14,-,TRBV19,-,TRBJ1-1,CASSMTALNTEAFF,TGTGCCAGTAGTATGACAGCCTTGAACACTGAAGCTTTCTTT
14,-,TRBV5-1,once,TRBJ2-7,CASSLNRQGYEQYF,TGCGCCAGCAGCCTGAACCGCCAGGGCTACGAGCAGTACTTC
13,-,TRBV10-3,-,TRBJ1-1,CATRTAMNTEAFF,TGTGCCACCCGGACAGCGATGAACACTGAAGCTTTCTTT